This TCR beta chain stems from a study of control samples from healthy donors and cancer patients. The V and J ends lost 3 bases and 3 bases respectively, with 12 bases between them. Germline CDR1 is LGHDT and CDR2 is YNNKEL (reference sequence). The CDR3 covers 14 residues. Profiling relied on immunoSEQ multiplex PCR, and the TCRdb table lists in-frame clones only, not all of them. The data show 200,000 or so clones, with 91% seen just once and about 1.7% held by the top ten. The chain combines TRBV3-1 (or the pseudogene TRBV3-2) with TRBJ2-7; D is ambiguous. The specimen sequenced was blood. This clonotype originated in a man aged 25-45 years in good health. CDR3 in amino acids: CASSQRIQSYEQYF. CDR3 sequence (DNA): TGTGCCAGCAGCCAGAGAATTCAAAGCTACGAGCAGTACTTC.